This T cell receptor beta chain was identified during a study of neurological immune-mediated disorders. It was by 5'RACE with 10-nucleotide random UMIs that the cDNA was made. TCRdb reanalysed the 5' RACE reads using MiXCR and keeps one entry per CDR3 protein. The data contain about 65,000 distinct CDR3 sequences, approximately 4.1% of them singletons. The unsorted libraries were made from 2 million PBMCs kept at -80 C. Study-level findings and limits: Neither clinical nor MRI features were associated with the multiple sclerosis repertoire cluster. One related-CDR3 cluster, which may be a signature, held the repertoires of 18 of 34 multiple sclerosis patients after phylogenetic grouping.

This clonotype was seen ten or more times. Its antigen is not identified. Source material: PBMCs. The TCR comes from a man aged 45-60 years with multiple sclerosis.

CDR3: CASSQVGQGANTDTQYF. The CDR3 nucleotides read TGTGCCAGCAGCCAAGTGGGACAGGGGGCTAATACAGATACGCAGTATTTT. The chain has TRBV3-1 and TRBJ2-3; 12 nucleotides match TRBD1. The CDR3 covers 17 residues. V lost 1 base, J lost 3 bases, and 5 bases stayed unmatched. CDR1 and CDR2 from the germline V gene are LGHDT and YNNKEL (reference sequence).